The 9 T cell receptor beta chains presented below share a single source sample, sequenced in a study of blood T cell repertoires in COVID-19. The repertoire was sequenced with immunoSEQ multiplex PCR; TCRdb's copy has only in-frame clones and lacks some. The sample consists of roughly 130,000 clones, 80% to 90% of them appearing once. Sequenced sample: peripheral blood. The source is a woman aged 55-70 years with acute or convalescent COVID-19.

The rearrangement joins TRBV5-4 to TRBJ1-2; tentatively, D is TRBD1 (6 bases). From germline, CDR1 is SGHNT and CDR2 YYREEE (reference sequence). This CDR3 spans 13 amino acids. The ends were cut back, 0 bases at V and 5 bases at J, with 8 bases in the middle. This CDR3 is CASSLDRDYGYTF. CDR3 nucleotides: TGTGCCAGCAGCTTGGACAGGGATTATGGCTACACCTTC.

V gene TRBV3-1 (or the pseudogene TRBV3-2) combines with J gene TRBJ2-4, with a possible D match to TRBD2 (6 bases). V lost 3 bases and J lost 2, with 11 bases in between. CDR1 and CDR2 (germline): LGHDT, YNNKEL (reference sequence). The CDR3 covers 15 residues. The CDR3 spells CASSQAWDSKNIQYF. In DNA form, the CDR3 reads TGTGCCAGCAGCCAGGCGTGGGACTCCAAAAACATTCAGTACTTC.

The chain employs TRBV5-1 and TRBJ2-1; a possible D gene is TRBD2 (5 bases). Trimming took off 5 bases at V and 4 bases at J, with 16 bases between the two ends. Germline V CDR1 and CDR2: SGHRS, YFSETQ. CDR3 size: 15 residues. The CDR3 nucleotides read TGCGCCAGCAGAGCGATGAGGGAAGGATACAATGAGCAGTTCTTC. Translating it yields CASRAMREGYNEQFF.

The V call is TRBV27, the J call TRBJ2-3; the match to TRBD2 covers 9 bases. Germline V lookup: CDR1 MNHEY, CDR2 SMNVEV (reference sequence). CDR3 size: 15 residues. V shed 2 bases and J 5 bases; nucleotides not matched to a gene: 5. As DNA, the CDR3 is TGTGCCAGCAGTTTAGCGGGAGGGTTCGTAGATACGCAGTATTTT. This sequence encodes CASSLAGGFVDTQYF.

The CDR3 bases are TGCGCCAGCAGCTCCGGGACAGGAGCGGGTTTGGCTGGAAACACCATATATTTT. Translating gives CASSSGTGAGLAGNTIYF. The genes are TRBV5-1 and TRBJ1-3; 8 positions agree with TRBD1. The ends lost 3 bases at V and 2 bases at J; junction bases unmatched: 13. Germline V CDR1 and CDR2: SGHRS, YFSETQ. The CDR3 totals 18 residues. Full variable domain (remainder filled in from reference TRBV5-1 and TRBJ1-3): KAGVTQTPRYLIKTRGQQVTLSCSPISGHRSVSWYQQTPGQGLQFLFEYFSETQRNKGNFPGRFSGRQFSNSRSEMNVSTLELGDSALYLCASSSGTGAGLAGNTIYFGEGSWLTVV.

This chain's CDR3 is CASSSLDGTGEGYTF. Written as DNA, the CDR3 is TGTGCCAGCAGCTCCTTGGATGGGACAGGGGAGGGCTACACCTTC. The chain links TRBV28 to TRBJ1-2; 10 nucleotides match TRBD1. After removal of 6 bases from V and 8 bases from J, the junction contained 12 bases not matched to a gene. Germline CDR1 and CDR2: MDHEN and SYDVKM. This CDR3 spans 15 amino acids.

The CDR3 spells CSVLLEREGTRGQQYF. The CDR3 DNA is TGCAGCGTTCTTCTAGAGCGGGAGGGGACGCGGGGGCAGCAGTACTTC. The J gene is TRBJ2-7, the V gene TRBV29-1; 10 bases match TRBD2. The CDR3 is made up of 16 amino acids. Germline values: CDR1 SQVTM, CDR2 ANQGSEA. The V segment lost 5 bases and the J segment 8 bases; nucleotides outside the gene matches: 18.

This clone has a single count. J is TRBJ2-7 and V is TRBV15; TRBD2 agrees at 8 bases. Per the germline V gene, CDR1 is LNHNV and CDR2 is YYDKDF (reference sequence). J was trimmed by 7 bases and V by 6 bases; bases with no gene match: 23. The CDR3 has 18 residues. The CDR3 sequence: CATSTPTSAGGLTGEQYF. The CDR3 DNA reads as TGTGCCACCAGTACCCCTACTTCGGCGGGAGGCCTAACTGGGGAGCAGTACTTC.

The V and J genes are TRBV19 and TRBJ1-5; D remains unclear. The V gene's germline CDR1 is LNHDA and CDR2 SQIVND (reference sequence). This CDR3 has 13 amino acids. CDR3 bases: TGTGTGGTCGGAGAGGTAGGCAATCAGCCCCAGCATTTT. Residues: CVVGEVGNQPQHF. Based on the CDR3 plus reference TRBV19 and TRBJ1-5, the full variable domain is DGGITQSPKYLFRKEGQNVTLSCEQNLNHDAMYWYRQDPGQGLRLIYYSQIVNDFQKGDIAEGYSVSREKKESFPLTVTSAQKNPTAFYLCVVGEVGNQPQHFGDGTRLSIL.